This T cell receptor (beta chain) was documented in a study of blood T cell repertoires in COVID-19. Study information: In each case, the material was cDNA or gDNA derived from T cells, B-cell-depleted T cells, or PBMCs.

The CDR3 totals 17 residues. From germline, CDR1 is MRHNA and CDR2 SNTAGT. V lost 6 bases, J lost 0 bases, and 15 bases lay in between. Clones were read by immunoSEQ multiplex PCR, and TCRdb kept only the in-frame ones, dropping some. The repertoire includes about 140,000 clones, approximately 91% of them detected once, and 10% to 13% sits in the top ten. The sequence was obtained from a man aged 50-59 years with active or convalescent COVID-19. The sample was peripheral blood. V and J are TRBV6-4 and TRBJ2-6; D is undetermined. In nucleotides, the CDR3 is TGTGCCAGCAGCCCGATGGGCAGTAGCTCTGGGGCCAACGTCCTGACTTTC. Protein sequence: CASSPMGSSSGANVLTF.